Each of the 22 T cell receptor beta chains below was sequenced from the same sample in a study of cytomegalovirus exposure and HLA in healthy donors. The PCR used 60 Vbeta and 13 Jbeta primers. Clones were sequenced by immunoSEQ multiplex PCR, and TCRdb holds only the in-frame ones, with some missing. The top ten clones hold about 1.5% of a sample with more than 150,000 clones, 75% to 85% of them seen once. Sequencing was carried out using PBMCs. Every receptor here comes from a man aged 18 to 29 in good health and CMV-seronegative.

The chain uses TRBV19 and TRBJ1-5, with D possibly being TRBD1 (5 bases). The ends were cut back, 4 bases at V and 6 bases at J, with 10 bases in the middle. CDR1 LNHDA and CDR2 SQIVND come from the germline V gene (reference sequence). The CDR3 consists of 13 residues. The CDR3 loop reads CASSTGGLQPQHF. The DNA for the CDR3 is TGTGCCAGTAGTACGGGGGGACTTCAGCCCCAGCATTTT. The variable domain in full, completed from reference TRBV19 and TRBJ1-5, reads DGGITQSPKYLFRKEGQNVTLSCEQNLNHDAMYWYRQDPGQGLRLIYYSQIVNDFQKGDIAEGYSVSREKKESFPLTVTSAQKNPTAFYLCASSTGGLQPQHFGDGTRLSIL.

The rearrangement uses TRBV4-1 and TRBJ2-2; 7 bases map to TRBD1. With 3 bases clipped from V and 4 bases from J, the junction kept 8 bases outside the gene matches. The V gene's germline CDR1 is MGHRA and CDR2 YSYEKL. The CDR3 contains 16 residues. The DNA for the CDR3 is TGCGCCAGCAGCCACACTAGAGCAGGGGGCACCGGGGAGCTGTTTTTT. Translation gives CASSHTRAGGTGELFF.

Only a few counts were recorded for this clone. V usage is TRBV10-3 and J usage is TRBJ2-6; 8 bases are a match to TRBD1. CDR3 length: 16 residues. V lost 3 bases to trimming and J lost 2 bases; unmatched junction nucleotides: 3. Germline V gene lookup returns CDR1 ENHRY and CDR2 SYGVKD. CDR3 protein: CAISDPQGAGANVLTF. The CDR3 nucleotides read TGTGCCATCAGTGACCCACAGGGGGCTGGGGCCAACGTCCTGACTTTC.

The chain is built from TRBV7-2 and TRBJ1-1; unclear D gene. Trimming pared 2 bases from V and 3 bases from J, leaving 13 bases between. This CDR3 region has 15 residues. Germline assignment: CDR1 SGHTA and CDR2 FQGNSA. CDR3 nucleotide sequence: TGTGCCAGCAGCTTAATGCCCTTGAGGGACACTGAAGCTTTCTTT. Its translation: CASSLMPLRDTEAFF.

This chain joins TRBV7-9 and TRBJ1-4; D is unclear. The CDR3 contains 16 residues. The V and J ends lost 3 bases and 0 bases respectively, with 11 bases between them. Germline-derived CDR1 and CDR2 are SEHNR and FQNEAQ (reference sequence). CDR3 residues: CASSLGDFATNEKLFF. The DNA of the CDR3 is TGTGCCAGCAGCTTGGGAGACTTTGCAACTAATGAAAAACTGTTTTTT.

The gene calls are TRBV28 and TRBJ2-7, with D maybe TRBD1 (5 bases). The length of the CDR3 is 12 residues. With 6 bases removed from V and 3 bases from J, the gap between germline ends came to 9 bases. The germline CDR1 and CDR2 sequences are MDHEN and SYDVKM. CDR3 nucleotides: TGTGCCAGCAGCAGGACACTCTACGAGCAGTACTTC. It codes for CASSRTLYEQYF.

This clone was seen a handful of times. The chain employs TRBV6-1 and TRBJ1-1; D remains unclear. CDR1 and CDR2 from the germline V gene are MNHNS and SASEGT. Trimming pared 8 bases from V and 1 base from J, leaving 14 bases between. This CDR3 has 14 residues. CDR3: CASEKLKPNTEAFF. The DNA for the CDR3 is TGTGCCAGCGAGAAGCTCAAACCGAACACTGAAGCTTTCTTT.

This chain links TRBV5-1 with TRBJ2-7; 7 nucleotides match TRBD1. Germline V gene lookup returns CDR1 SGHRS and CDR2 YFSETQ. The V and J ends lost 6 bases and 3 bases, in that order; junction bases with no gene match: 12. The CDR3 has 15 residues. This CDR3 reads CASTERQGVDYEQYF. CDR3 DNA sequence: TGCGCCAGCACTGAACGACAGGGAGTCGACTACGAGCAGTACTTC.

Here the CDR3 reads CASSLPIGGSYDEQFF. The CDR3 coding sequence is TGTGCCAGCAGCTTGCCCATAGGCGGGAGTTACGATGAGCAGTTCTTC. This rearrangement joins TRBV7-6 to TRBJ2-1; 7 nucleotides line up with TRBD2. With V trimmed by 3 bases and J by 8 bases, 13 bases remained unmatched. The CDR3 contains 16 residues. Germline loops: CDR1 SGHVS, CDR2 FNYEAQ.

A single count supports this clone. The chain combines TRBV6-5 with TRBJ2-3; 9 nucleotides agree with TRBD2. Germline V gives CDR1 MNHEY, CDR2 SVGAGI. Trimming cost V 6 bases and J 9 bases; bases outside gene matches: 13. The CDR3 has 15 amino acids. The DNA for the CDR3 is TGTGCCAGCAGCGAGCGGGGGGCCCCCCGCCGGACGCAGTATTTT. Translating it yields CASSERGAPRRTQYF.

This clone was observed a few times. The chain combines TRBV6-5 with TRBJ2-2; possible D gene TRBD1, 5 bases. The CDR3 contains 13 residues. Germline V gene lookup returns CDR1 MNHEY and CDR2 SVGAGI. The V end was cut by 8 bases, the J end by 7 bases, with 14 bases between. CDR3 residues: CASSYQGNGELFF. In DNA, the CDR3 is TGTGCCAGCTCATACCAGGGTAACGGGGAGCTGTTTTTT.

The genes are TRBV5-1 and TRBJ1-1; tentatively, D is TRBD1 (6 bases). V was clipped by 0 bases and J by 1 base, with 10 bases between them. Germline lookup yields CDR1 SGHRS and CDR2 YFSETQ. CDR3 length: 15 residues. CDR3 loop: CASSLEGVANTEAFF. The CDR3 region has the DNA TGCGCCAGCAGCTTGGAGGGGGTAGCGAACACTGAAGCTTTCTTT.

This rearrangement joins TRBV5-6 to TRBJ2-5; D possibly corresponds to TRBD2 (5 bases). The germline V and J ends were trimmed by 0 bases and 7 bases, with 13 bases remaining between them. Per germline, CDR1 SGHDT and CDR2 YYEEEE. The CDR3 loop spans 14 amino acids. CDR3 DNA: TGTGCCAGCAGCTTGGAAGTTGGTCGGGGGACCCAGTACTTC. Protein product: CASSLEVGRGTQYF. The full variable domain, with the rest looked up from reference TRBV5-6 and TRBJ2-5, is DAGVTQSPTHLIKTRGQQVTLRCSPKSGHDTVSWYQQALGQGPQFIFQYYEEEERQRGNFPDRFSGHQFPNYSSELNVNALLLGDSALYLCASSLEVGRGTQYFGPGTRLLVL.

V and J are TRBV6-5 and TRBJ2-2; TRBD1 matches at 7 bases. The germline V gene has CDR1 MNHEY and CDR2 SVGAGI. This CDR3 is built from 16 residues. V trimming: 2 bases; J trimming: 5 bases; junction bases outside the gene matches: 8. CDR3 in amino acids: CASSYVSGQRTGELFF. For the CDR3, the DNA is TGTGCCAGCAGTTACGTCTCGGGACAGCGGACCGGGGAGCTGTTTTTT.

The chain couples TRBV11-3 to TRBJ2-5; TRBD2 matches 8 bases. Germline V CDR1 and CDR2: SGHNT, YENEEA. This CDR3 has 14 residues. Losses at the gene ends were 3 bases for V and 2 bases for J; bases not matched to a gene: 2. The chain's CDR3 is CASSFKRGQETQYF. CDR3 nucleotide sequence: TGTGCCAGCAGCTTCAAGCGGGGGCAAGAGACCCAGTACTTC.

The chain is built from TRBV25-1 and TRBJ2-1; perhaps TRBD2 as D (5 bases). CDR3 length: 17 residues. V was shortened by 1 base and J by 6 bases, with 19 bases between the two germline ends. CDR1 and CDR2 from the germline V gene are MGHDK and SYGVNS. The CDR3 nucleotides read TGTGCCAGCAGTGAATCCCTCGGAGTAGCGAGTCCCAATGAGCAGTTCTTC. Its translation is CASSESLGVASPNEQFF.

This clone was seen only a few times. This rearrangement joins TRBV30 to TRBJ2-1, with D possibly being TRBD1 (5 bases). CDR3 length: 11 amino acids. Germline V gives CDR1 GTSNPN, CDR2 SVGIG (reference sequence). V was trimmed by 1 base and J by 12 bases, leaving 10 bases between them. CDR3 sequence reads: CAWSATVAQFF. CDR3 nucleotides: TGTGCCTGGAGTGCGACAGTAGCGCAGTTCTTC.

The CDR3 loop is CASSQAPSGSTPLAPEQFF. In DNA, the CDR3 is TGTGCCAGCAGCCAAGCCCCTAGCGGGAGCACACCATTAGCTCCCGAGCAGTTCTTC. This chain connects TRBV4-2 to TRBJ2-1; 10 nucleotides match TRBD2. Trimming removed 1 base from V and 10 bases from J; junction bases left unmatched: 19. Germline V gene lookup returns CDR1 LGHNA and CDR2 YNFKEQ. CDR3 size: 19 residues.

This sequence joins TRBV6-1 and TRBJ2-2; TRBD2 matches at 16 bases. The CDR3 length is 18 residues. V gave up 4 bases and J gave up 5 bases; unmatched junction bases: 7. Germline V gene data show CDR1 as MNHNS and CDR2 as SASEGT. Written as DNA, the CDR3 is TGTGCCAGCAGTGTCGGGACTAGCGGGGGGGCCTATACCGGGGAGCTGTTTTTT. The encoded protein is CASSVGTSGGAYTGELFF.

The genes are TRBV23-1 and TRBJ2-3; D gene uncertain. TRBV23-1 is assigned to the ORF class and has an uncertain function. The CDR3 has 12 amino acids. The V and J ends lost 8 bases and 13 bases respectively, with 19 bases between them. The DNA of the CDR3 is TGCGCCAGCGGAATTAATGGAGTTTTTGAGTATTTT. Its translation: CASGINGVFEYF.

The chain employs TRBV4-3 and TRBJ2-7, with TRBD1 matching 11 bases. The V gene's germline CDR1 is LGHNA and CDR2 YSLEER. V dropped 3 bases and J dropped 2; count of bases not matched to a gene: 0. The CDR3 loop spans 14 amino acids. The CDR3 DNA reads as TGCGCCAGCAGCCAGGGACAGGGGGCCTACGAGCAGTACTTC. Translated: CASSQGQGAYEQYF.

The gene calls are TRBV9 and TRBJ2-1; 8 positions match TRBD1. V lost 0 bases to trimming and J lost 12 bases; unmatched junction nucleotides: 11. CDR1 and CDR2 from the germline V gene are SGDLS and YYNGEE. The CDR3 covers 15 residues. The CDR3 region is CASSVAGGDLLGQFF. The CDR3, as DNA: TGTGCCAGCAGCGTAGCAGGGGGCGATTTACTTGGGCAGTTCTTC.